What follows describes a single T cell receptor (beta chain). Its antigen is still unknown. The data were obtained in a study of somatic mutations in cytotoxic T cells in rheumatoid arthritis. Study-wide context: Flow cytometry sorted some V beta antibody-stained T-cell populations to nearly 100% purity, V beta1+ cells among them being sequenced for TCRB.

Overall study findings and caveats: About an eighth of the roughly 65 patients had a largest CD8+ clone above 20% of CD8+ cells. For CD8+ T-cell clonality, rheumatoid arthritis patients and age-matched healthy controls did not differ significantly.

This table comes from immunoSEQ multiplex PCR, and its TCRdb copy is limited to in-frame clones, with some not included. The sample yields roughly 9,400 clones, about 80% seen once. V shed 6 bases and J shed 1 base, with 7 bases lying between them. This CDR3 region has 12 residues. Per the germline V gene, CDR1 is LNHDA and CDR2 is SQIVND (reference sequence). Specimen: CD8+ T cells sorted from blood. The sequence derives from a woman aged 45-59 years in good health. The chain joins TRBV19 to TRBJ2-7; a possible D gene is TRBD1 (6 bases). Here the CDR3 DNA reads TGTGCCAGTAGAGGGACATCCTACGAGCAGTACTTC. Amino acid sequence: CASRGTSYEQYF.